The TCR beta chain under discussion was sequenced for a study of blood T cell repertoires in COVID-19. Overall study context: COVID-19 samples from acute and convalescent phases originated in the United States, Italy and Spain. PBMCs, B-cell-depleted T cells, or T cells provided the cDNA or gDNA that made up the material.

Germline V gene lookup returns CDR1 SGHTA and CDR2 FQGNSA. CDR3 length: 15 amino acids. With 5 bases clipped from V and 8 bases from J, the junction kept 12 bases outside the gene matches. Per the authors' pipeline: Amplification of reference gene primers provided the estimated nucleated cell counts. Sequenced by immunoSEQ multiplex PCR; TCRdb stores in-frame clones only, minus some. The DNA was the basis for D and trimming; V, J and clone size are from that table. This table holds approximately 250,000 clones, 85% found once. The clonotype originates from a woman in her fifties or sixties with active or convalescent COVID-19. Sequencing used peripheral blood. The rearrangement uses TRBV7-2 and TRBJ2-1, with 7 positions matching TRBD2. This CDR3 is CASSETAGIYHEQFF. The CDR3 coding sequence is TGTGCCAGCAGCGAAACAGCGGGAATTTATCATGAGCAGTTCTTC.